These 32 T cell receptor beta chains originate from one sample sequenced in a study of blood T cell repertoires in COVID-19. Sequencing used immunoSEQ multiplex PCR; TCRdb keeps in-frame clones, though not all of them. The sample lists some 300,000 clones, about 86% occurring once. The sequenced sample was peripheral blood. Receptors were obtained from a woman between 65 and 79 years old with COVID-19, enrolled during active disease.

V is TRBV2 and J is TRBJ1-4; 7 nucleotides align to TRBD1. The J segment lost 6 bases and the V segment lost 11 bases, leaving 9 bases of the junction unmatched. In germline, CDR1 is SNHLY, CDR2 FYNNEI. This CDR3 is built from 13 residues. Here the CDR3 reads CALFQGEDEKLFF. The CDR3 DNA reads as TGTGCCCTATTCCAGGGGGAGGATGAAAAACTGTTTTTT. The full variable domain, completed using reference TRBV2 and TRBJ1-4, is EPEVTQTPSHQVTQMGQEVILRCVPISNHLYFYWYRQILGQKVEFLVSFYNNEISEKSEIFDDQFSVERPDGSNFTLKIRSTKLEDSAMYFCALFQGEDEKLFFGSGTQLSVL.

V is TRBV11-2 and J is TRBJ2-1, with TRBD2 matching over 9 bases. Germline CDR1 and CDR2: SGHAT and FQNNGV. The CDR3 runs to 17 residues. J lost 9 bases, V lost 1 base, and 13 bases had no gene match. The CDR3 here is CASSLVSRTSDLGEQFF. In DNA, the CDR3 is TGTGCCAGCAGCTTAGTGTCAAGGACTAGCGACCTCGGTGAGCAGTTCTTC.

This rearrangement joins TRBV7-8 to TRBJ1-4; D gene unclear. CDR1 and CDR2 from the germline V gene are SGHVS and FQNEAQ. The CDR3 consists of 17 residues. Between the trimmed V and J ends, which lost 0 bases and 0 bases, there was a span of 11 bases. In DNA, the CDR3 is TGTGCCAGCAGCTTAGCAGGCACCAGGTCAACTAATGAAAAACTGTTTTTT. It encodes CASSLAGTRSTNEKLFF.

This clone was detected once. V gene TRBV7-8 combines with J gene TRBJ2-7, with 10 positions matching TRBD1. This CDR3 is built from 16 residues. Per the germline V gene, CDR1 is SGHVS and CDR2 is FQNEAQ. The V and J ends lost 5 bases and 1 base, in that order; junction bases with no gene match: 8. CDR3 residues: CASSLQGQGMSYEQYF. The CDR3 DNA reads TGTGCCAGCAGCCTTCAGGGACAGGGGATGTCCTACGAGCAGTACTTC.

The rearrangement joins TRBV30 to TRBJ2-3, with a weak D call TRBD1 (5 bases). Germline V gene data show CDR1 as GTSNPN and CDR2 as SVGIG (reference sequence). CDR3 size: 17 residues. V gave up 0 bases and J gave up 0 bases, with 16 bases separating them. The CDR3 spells CAWSVGPLRSSTDTQYF. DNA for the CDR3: TGTGCCTGGAGTGTGGGGCCACTCAGATCTAGCACAGATACGCAGTATTTT.

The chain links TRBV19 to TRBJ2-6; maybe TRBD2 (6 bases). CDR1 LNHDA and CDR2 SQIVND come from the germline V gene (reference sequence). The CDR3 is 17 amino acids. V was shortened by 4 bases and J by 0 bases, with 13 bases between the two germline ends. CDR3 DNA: TGTGCCAGTAGTAAACCGGGACTGACCTCTGGGGCCAACGTCCTGACTTTC. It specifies CASSKPGLTSGANVLTF.

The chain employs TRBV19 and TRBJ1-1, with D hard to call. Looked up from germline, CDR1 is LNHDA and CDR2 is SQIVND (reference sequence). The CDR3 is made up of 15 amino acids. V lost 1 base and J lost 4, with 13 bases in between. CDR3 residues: CASSIAGSAATEAFF. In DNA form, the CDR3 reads TGTGCCAGTAGTATAGCTGGGAGCGCGGCCACTGAAGCTTTCTTT.

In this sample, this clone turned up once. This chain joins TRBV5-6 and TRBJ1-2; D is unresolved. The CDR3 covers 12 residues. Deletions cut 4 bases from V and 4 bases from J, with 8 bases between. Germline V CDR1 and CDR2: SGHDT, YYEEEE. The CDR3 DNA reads TGTGCCAGCAGCCCCCGACTCTATGGCTACACCTTC. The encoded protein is CASSPRLYGYTF.

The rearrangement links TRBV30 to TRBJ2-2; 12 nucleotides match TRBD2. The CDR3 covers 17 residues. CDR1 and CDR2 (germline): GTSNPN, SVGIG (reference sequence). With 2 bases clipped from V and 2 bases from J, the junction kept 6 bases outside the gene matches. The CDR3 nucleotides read TGTGCCTGGAGTTCGACTAGCGGGAGTATAAACACCGGGGAGCTGTTTTTT. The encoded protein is CAWSSTSGSINTGELFF.

In nucleotides, the CDR3 is TGTGCCAGCAGTCGACAGGGGAACACTGAAGCTTTCTTT. Its protein product is CASSRQGNTEAFF. The rearrangement uses TRBV11-3 and TRBJ1-1; 7 bases are a match to TRBD1. Looked up from germline, CDR1 is SGHNT and CDR2 is YENEEA. V lost 6 bases and J lost 1; bases outside the gene matches: 2. The CDR3 loop spans 13 amino acids. The whole variable domain, remainder taken from reference TRBV11-3 and TRBJ1-1, is EAGVVQSPRYKIIEKKQPVAFWCNPISGHNTLYWYLQNLGQGPELLIRYENEEAVDDSQLPKDRFSAERLKGVDSTLKIQPAELGDSAVYLCASSRQGNTEAFFGQGTRLTVV.

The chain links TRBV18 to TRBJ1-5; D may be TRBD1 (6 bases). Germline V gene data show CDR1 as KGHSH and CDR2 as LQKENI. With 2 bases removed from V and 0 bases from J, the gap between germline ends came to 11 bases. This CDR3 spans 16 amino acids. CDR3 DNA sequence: TGTGCCAGCTCACCAACCCCCAGGGGTAGCAATCAGCCCCAGCATTTT. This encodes CASSPTPRGSNQPQHF.

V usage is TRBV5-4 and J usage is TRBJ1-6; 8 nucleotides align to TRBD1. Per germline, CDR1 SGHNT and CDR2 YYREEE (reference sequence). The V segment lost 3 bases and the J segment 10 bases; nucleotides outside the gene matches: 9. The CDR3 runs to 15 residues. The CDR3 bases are TGTGCCAGCAGCTCCGGACAGGGAGGAGAATCACCCCTCCACTTT. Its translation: CASSSGQGGESPLHF.

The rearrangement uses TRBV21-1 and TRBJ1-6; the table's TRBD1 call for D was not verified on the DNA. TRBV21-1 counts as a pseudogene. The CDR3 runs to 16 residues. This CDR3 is CASSNGTGTGGSPLHF. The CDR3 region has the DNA TGTGCCAGCAGCAATGGGACCGGGACAGGGGGATCACCCCTCCACTTT.

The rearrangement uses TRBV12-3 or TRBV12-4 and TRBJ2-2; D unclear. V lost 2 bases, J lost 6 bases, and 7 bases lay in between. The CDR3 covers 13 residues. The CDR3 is CASSLRVPGELFF. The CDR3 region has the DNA TGTGCCAGCAGTTTACGGGTTCCCGGGGAGCTGTTTTTT.

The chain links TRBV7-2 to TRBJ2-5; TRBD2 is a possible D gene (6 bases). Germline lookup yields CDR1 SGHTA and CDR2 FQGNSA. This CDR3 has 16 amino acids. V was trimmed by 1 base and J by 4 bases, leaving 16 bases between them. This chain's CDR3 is CASSLDLKWGGETQYF. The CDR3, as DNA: TGTGCCAGCAGCTTAGACCTTAAGTGGGGAGGAGAGACCCAGTACTTC.

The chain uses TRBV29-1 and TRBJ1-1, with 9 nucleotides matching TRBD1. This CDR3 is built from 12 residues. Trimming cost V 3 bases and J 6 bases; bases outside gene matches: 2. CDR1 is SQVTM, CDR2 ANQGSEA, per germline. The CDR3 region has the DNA TGCAGCGTTGATCGGGACAGGGCTGAAGCTTTCTTT. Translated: CSVDRDRAEAFF.

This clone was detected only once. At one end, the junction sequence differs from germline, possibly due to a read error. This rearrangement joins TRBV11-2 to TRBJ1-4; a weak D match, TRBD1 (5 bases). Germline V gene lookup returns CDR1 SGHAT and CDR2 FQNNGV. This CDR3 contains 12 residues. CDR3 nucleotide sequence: TGTGCCAGCAGCTTAGCTGGGGGGTCGGCGGCCTTT. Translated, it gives CASSLAGGSAAF.

The CDR3 region has the DNA TGTGCCAGTAGTATAACAGACCCCTATGGCTACACCTTC. This encodes CASSITDPYGYTF. This rearrangement joins TRBV19 to TRBJ1-2; D not resolved. Trimming took off 2 bases at V and 4 bases at J, with 8 bases between the two ends. This CDR3 is built from 13 residues. Per germline, CDR1 LNHDA and CDR2 SQIVND (reference sequence).

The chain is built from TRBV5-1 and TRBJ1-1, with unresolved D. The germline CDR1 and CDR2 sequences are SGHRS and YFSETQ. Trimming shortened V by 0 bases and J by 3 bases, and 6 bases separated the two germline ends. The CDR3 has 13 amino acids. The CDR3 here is CASSLGSYTEAFF. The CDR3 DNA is TGCGCCAGCAGCTTGGGTTCCTACACTGAAGCTTTCTTT.

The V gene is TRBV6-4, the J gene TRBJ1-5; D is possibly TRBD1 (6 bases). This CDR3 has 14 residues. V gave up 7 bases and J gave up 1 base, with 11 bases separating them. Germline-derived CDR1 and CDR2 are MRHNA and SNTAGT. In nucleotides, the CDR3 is TGTGCCAGCAACATCAGGGGCAGCAATCAGCCCCAGCATTTT. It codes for CASNIRGSNQPQHF.

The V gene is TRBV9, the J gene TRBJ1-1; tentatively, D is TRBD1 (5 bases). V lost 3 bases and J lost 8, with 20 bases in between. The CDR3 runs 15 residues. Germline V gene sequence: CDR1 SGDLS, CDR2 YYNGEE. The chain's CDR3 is CASSDLRDFSKEAFF. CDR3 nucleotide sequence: TGTGCCAGCAGCGACCTCCGGGACTTCTCAAAAGAAGCTTTCTTT.

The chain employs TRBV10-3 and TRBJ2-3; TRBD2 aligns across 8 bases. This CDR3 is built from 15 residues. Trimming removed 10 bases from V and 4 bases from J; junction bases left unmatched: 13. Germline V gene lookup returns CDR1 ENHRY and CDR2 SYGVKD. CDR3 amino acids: CATSSAGGQADTQYF. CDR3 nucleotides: TGTGCCACCTCCTCTGCGGGGGGCCAAGCAGATACGCAGTATTTT.

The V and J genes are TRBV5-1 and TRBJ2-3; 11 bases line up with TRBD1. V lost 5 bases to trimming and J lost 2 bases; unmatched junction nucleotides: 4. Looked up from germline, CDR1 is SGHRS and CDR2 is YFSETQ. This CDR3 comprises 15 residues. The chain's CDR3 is CASRGTGGDTDTQYF. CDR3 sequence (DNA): TGCGCCAGCAGAGGGACAGGGGGAGACACAGATACGCAGTATTTT.

CDR3 loop: CASSLAGVHPYEQYF. The CDR3 DNA follows: TGCGCCAGCAGCTTGGCGGGGGTGCATCCCTACGAGCAGTACTTC. This chain uses TRBV5-1 with TRBJ2-7, with D perhaps TRBD2 (6 bases). V lost 0 bases, J lost 2 bases, and 12 bases lay in between. The V gene's germline CDR1 is SGHRS and CDR2 YFSETQ. CDR3 length equals 15 residues.

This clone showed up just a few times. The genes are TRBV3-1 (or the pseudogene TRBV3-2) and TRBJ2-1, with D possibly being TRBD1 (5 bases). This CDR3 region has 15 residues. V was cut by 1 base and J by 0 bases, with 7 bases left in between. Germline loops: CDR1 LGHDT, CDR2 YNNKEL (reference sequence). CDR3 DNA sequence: TGTGCCAGCAGCCAAGGGGGCCCCTCCTACAATGAGCAGTTCTTC. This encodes CASSQGGPSYNEQFF.

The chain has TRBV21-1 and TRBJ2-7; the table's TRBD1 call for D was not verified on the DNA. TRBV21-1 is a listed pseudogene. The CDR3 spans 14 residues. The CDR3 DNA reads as TGTGCCAGCAGCCGGACACTCTTACCCTACGAGCAGTACTTC. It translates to CASSRTLLPYEQYF.

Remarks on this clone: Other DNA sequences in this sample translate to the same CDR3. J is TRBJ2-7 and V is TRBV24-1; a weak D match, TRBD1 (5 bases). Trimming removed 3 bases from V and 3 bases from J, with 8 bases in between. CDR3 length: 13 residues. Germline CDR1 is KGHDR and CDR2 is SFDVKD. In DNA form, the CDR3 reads TGTGCCACCAGTGATAGCCAGGGCTACGAGCAGTACTTC. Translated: CATSDSQGYEQYF.

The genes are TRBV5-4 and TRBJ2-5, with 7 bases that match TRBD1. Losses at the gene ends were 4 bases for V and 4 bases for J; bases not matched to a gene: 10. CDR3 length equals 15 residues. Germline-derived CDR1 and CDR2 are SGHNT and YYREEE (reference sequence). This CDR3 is CASSLRQGDAETQYF. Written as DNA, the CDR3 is TGTGCCAGCAGCCTCCGACAGGGAGACGCAGAGACCCAGTACTTC.

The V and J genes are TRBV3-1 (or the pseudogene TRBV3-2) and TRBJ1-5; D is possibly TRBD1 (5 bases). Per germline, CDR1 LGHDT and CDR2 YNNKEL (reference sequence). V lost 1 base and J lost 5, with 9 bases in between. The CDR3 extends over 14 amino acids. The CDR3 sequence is CASSQGQGYQPQHF. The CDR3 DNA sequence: TGTGCCAGCAGCCAAGGGCAGGGCTATCAGCCCCAGCATTTT.

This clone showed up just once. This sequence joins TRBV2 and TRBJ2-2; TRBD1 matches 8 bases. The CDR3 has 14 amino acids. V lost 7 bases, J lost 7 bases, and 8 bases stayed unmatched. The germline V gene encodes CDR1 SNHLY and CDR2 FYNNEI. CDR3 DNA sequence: TGTGCCAGCAAGGTTCAGGGGGCAAGCGGGGAGCTGTTTTTT. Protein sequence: CASKVQGASGELFF.

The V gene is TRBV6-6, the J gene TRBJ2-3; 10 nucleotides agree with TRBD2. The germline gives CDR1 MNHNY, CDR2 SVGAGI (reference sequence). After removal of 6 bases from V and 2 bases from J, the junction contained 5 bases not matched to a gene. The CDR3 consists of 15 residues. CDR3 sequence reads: CASSPLAGTTDTQYF. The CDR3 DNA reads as TGTGCCAGCAGCCCACTAGCGGGGACCACAGATACGCAGTATTTT.

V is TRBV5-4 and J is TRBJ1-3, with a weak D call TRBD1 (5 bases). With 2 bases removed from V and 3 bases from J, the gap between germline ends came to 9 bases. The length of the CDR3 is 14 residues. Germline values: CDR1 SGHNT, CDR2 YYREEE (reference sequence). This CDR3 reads CASSFPGNGNTIYF. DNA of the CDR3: TGTGCCAGCAGCTTCCCAGGGAATGGAAACACCATATATTTT. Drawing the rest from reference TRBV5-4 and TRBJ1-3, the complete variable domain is ETGVTQSPTHLIKTRGQQVTLRCSSQSGHNTVSWYQQALGQGPQFIFQYYREEENGRGNFPPRFSGLQFPNYSSELNVNALELDDSALYLCASSFPGNGNTIYFGEGSWLTVV.